The present T cell receptor (beta chain) was sequenced within a study of T cell responses to AZD1222 COVID-19 vaccine. Study-level background: Second doses were pooled across both intervals (about 4 or about 12 weeks).

Remarks on this clone: No antigen is known for it.

TCRdb keeps only in-frame clones here, not all; method: immunoSEQ multiplex PCR. Of more than 100,000 clones listed, around 86% were seen once; the top ten hold 1% to 1.5%. Study-wide results and limits: The donor cohort was predominantly white British with a female majority, and clonal diversity may have been underestimated.

The CDR3 has 14 residues. Trimming removed 3 bases at V and 5 bases at J, with 14 bases between. Germline assignment: CDR1 SNHLY and CDR2 FYNNEI. The receptor comes from an adult in good health. The sample was peripheral blood, taken on day 0 of AZD1222 vaccination. J is TRBJ2-7 and V is TRBV2; tentative D call: TRBD2 (7 bases). Here the CDR3 DNA reads TGTGCCAGCAGTGACTGGGGGGGCATAGACGAGCAGTACTTC. Its protein product is CASSDWGGIDEQYF. The full variable domain, completed using reference TRBV2 and TRBJ2-7, is EPEVTQTPSHQVTQMGQEVILRCVPISNHLYFYWYRQILGQKVEFLVSFYNNEISEKSEIFDDQFSVERPDGSNFTLKIRSTKLEDSAMYFCASSDWGGIDEQYFGPGTRLTVT.